Listed below are T cell receptor beta chains from one sample, sequenced in a study of blood T cell repertoires in COVID-19. Repertoires were generated with immunoSEQ multiplex PCR, while TCRdb's copy carries only in-frame clones and drops some. In the table there are about 160,000 clones, 85% of which are singletons. Source material: peripheral blood. The origin of the receptors is a human donor with acute or convalescent COVID-19. The donor label of this sample is uncertain. Both conserved end residues are part of each CDR3. Each record gives: J gene, D gene, clone size, V gene, CDR3 DNA, CDR3 protein. A D gene is named only where the DNA matches it firmly. The listing skips clone size in some rows; elsewhere it reads once, few, many or a size class.

TRBJ1-1 NA NA TRBV7-6 TGTGCCAGCAGCTTCATCGACAGTCAGAACACTGAAGCTTTCTTT CASSFIDSQNTEAFF
TRBJ2-2 TRBD2 NA TRBV3-1/TRBV3-2 TGTGCCAGCAGCCAGATCGGGGGGAACGGGGAGCTGTTTTTT CASSQIGGNGELFF
TRBJ2-2 TRBD2 once TRBV10-3 TGTGCCATCAGGGGGACTAGCGGGGGCCTGAACACCGGGGAGCTGTTTTTT CAIRGTSGGLNTGELFF
TRBJ2-3 TRBD2 NA TRBV6-2/TRBV6-3 TGTGCCAGCAGCAAGCGGGAGCGGGGGGGCACAGATACGCAGTATTTT CASSKRERGGTDTQYF
TRBJ1-2 NA NA TRBV30 TGTGCCTGGAGCGGGTTGGAGGGACGAAGTTCGAGAGGCTACACCTTC CAWSGLEGRSSRGYTF
TRBJ2-5 TRBD2 NA TRBV7-7 TGTGCCAGCAGCCGGACTAGCGGGGGGCAAGAGACCCAGTACTTC CASSRTSGGQETQYF
TRBJ1-2 NA NA TRBV5-4 TGTGCCAGCAGCCCGACATCCCTCTATGGCTACACCTTC CASSPTSLYGYTF
TRBJ2-5 TRBD2 NA TRBV5-1 TGCGCCAGCAGCTTCACGAGCGGGGGGGCCTGGGAGACCCAGTACTTC CASSFTSGGAWETQYF
TRBJ1-2 NA NA TRBV6-2/TRBV6-3 TGTGCCAGCAGTTACGCGGGACCCTCCTATGGCTACACCTTC CASSYAGPSYGYTF
TRBJ2-1 NA NA TRBV12-5 TGTGCTAGTGGTTTTCGCGATATACTAGCCGGGGAGCAAAGTGAGCAGTTCTTC CASGFRDILAGEQSEQFF
TRBJ2-1 NA NA TRBV5-8 TGTGCCAGCAGATCTAGGGGCTTAGTGGAAAAGTTCTTC CASRSRGLVEKFF
TRBJ1-3 TRBD1 NA TRBV3-1/TRBV3-2 TGTGCCAGCAGCCCCTCGACAGGGAACGGAAACACCATATATTTT CASSPSTGNGNTIYF
TRBJ2-3 NA NA TRBV18 TGTGCCAGCTCACCTTTCCAGTCCGTCACGGACACTACGCAGTATTTT CASSPFQSVTDTTQYF
TRBJ1-1 NA NA TRBV6-1 TGTGCCAGCAGTGATCAGGGGTCGACTGAAGCTTTCTTT CASSDQGSTEAFF
TRBJ1-5 TRBD1 once TRBV2 TGTGCCAGCAGTAGACAGGGCCCCAATCAGCCCCAGCATTTT CASSRQGPNQPQHF
TRBJ1-1 TRBD1 NA TRBV30 TGTGCCTGTCGGAGACAGGGGGCCCCGAACACTGAAGCTTTCTTT CACRRQGAPNTEAFF
TRBJ1-6 NA NA TRBV6-5 TGTGCCAGCAGTTACGGGTGGGGGCTAGACTCACCCCTCCACTTT CASSYGWGLDSPLHF
TRBJ2-1 NA NA TRBV5-8 TGTGCCAGCAGCTCGGCGGGGTTGTCCTACAATGAGCAGTTCTTC CASSSAGLSYNEQFF
TRBJ1-5 NA once TRBV30 TGTGCCTGGAGCGAGGGAGGGACAAATCAGCCCCAGCATTTT CAWSEGGTNQPQHF
TRBJ1-2 NA NA TRBV19 TGTGCCAGTAGTATGTTGAGATCTAACTATGGCTACACCTTC CASSMLRSNYGYTF
TRBJ2-1 TRBD2 NA TRBV5-1 TGCGCCAGCAGCCTAGCCGCGGGCGGGGGCTCCTACAATGAGCAGTTCTTC CASSLAAGGGSYNEQFF
TRBJ1-1 NA NA TRBV4-2 TGTGCCAGCAGCCCAGAGAGGAACACTGAAGCTTTCTTT CASSPERNTEAFF
TRBJ2-3 NA NA TRBV19 TGTGCCAGTAGTATAGCTGCGGCAACAGATACGCAGTATTTT CASSIAAATDTQYF
TRBJ1-1 NA NA TRBV7-3 TGTGCCAGCAGCTTCGGGATGAACACTGAAGCTTTCTTT CASSFGMNTEAFF
TRBJ2-2 TRBD1 NA TRBV3-1/TRBV3-2 TGTGCCAGCAGGACAGGGAAGGGGGCCGGGGAGCTGTTTTTT CASRTGKGAGELFF
TRBJ2-7 NA NA TRBV19 TGTGCCAGTAGTATGGACAGCAGCTCCTACGAGCAGTACTTC CASSMDSSSYEQYF
TRBJ1-5 TRBD1 NA TRBV4-1 TGCGCCAGCAGCCAAGTACAGGGGGCGATAAATCAGCCCCAGCATTTT CASSQVQGAINQPQHF
TRBJ2-7 TRBD1 NA TRBV19 TGTGCCAGTAGTGGACCGACAGGGGGATACGAGCAGTACTTC CASSGPTGGYEQYF
TRBJ1-5 NA once TRBV7-3 TGTGCCAGCAGCTTCCCCCCAAGAGGGACACCGGGCTGTTATAGCAATCAGCCCCAGCATTTT CASSFPPRGTPGCYSNQPQHF
TRBJ2-3 TRBD1 NA TRBV13 TGTGCCAGCAGCCCGGGGACAGTTAGCACAGATACGCAGTATTTT CASSPGTVSTDTQYF
TRBJ1-1 TRBD1 NA TRBV2 TGTGCCAGCAGGAACAGGGGCTCATTGAACACTGAAGCTTTCTTT CASRNRGSLNTEAFF
TRBJ1-5 TRBD1 few TRBV28 TGTGCCAGCAGTCCCGACAGGGTTCAGCCCCAGCATTTT CASSPDRVQPQHF
TRBJ2-7 TRBD2 NA TRBV3-1/TRBV3-2 TGTGCCAGCAGCCACGGGGGGAAACCGTCCTACGAGCAGTACTTC CASSHGGKPSYEQYF
TRBJ1-4 NA NA TRBV20-1 TGCAGTGCTAGGGGAAACCGGGACTCAGCTTTT CSARGNRDSAF
TRBJ1-3 NA NA TRBV19 TGTGCCAGTAGTATTTCTCCCAAGAGCTCTGGAAACACCATATATTTT CASSISPKSSGNTIYF
TRBJ2-5 TRBD2 NA TRBV30 TGTGCCTGGAGTCGACTAGCGGGGGGGCCGGAGACCCAGTACTTC CAWSRLAGGPETQYF
TRBJ1-3 NA NA TRBV6-1 TGTGCCAGCAGTGAACAGGGCAGCTCTGGAAACACCATATATTTT CASSEQGSSGNTIYF
TRBJ1-1 TRBD1 NA TRBV6-5 TGTGCCAGCAGTTACTCAACGGGACAGGGTAACACTGAAGCTTTCTTT CASSYSTGQGNTEAFF
TRBJ1-1 NA once TRBV19 TGTGCCAGTAGCGAAAGCTACACTGAAGCTTTCTTT CASSESYTEAFF
TRBJ1-2 TRBD1 NA TRBV27 TGTGCCAGCAGTTCCATAGTGGACAGGGGGCACCCAAGCCGAGATGGCTACACCTTC CASSSIVDRGHPSRDGYTF
TRBJ2-2 TRBD2 NA TRBV7-9 TGTGCCAGCAGCTTACTCGCGGGGGTCAGCGGGGAGCTGTTTTTT CASSLLAGVSGELFF
TRBJ1-6 NA NA TRBV3-1/TRBV3-2 TGTGCCAGCAGCCAAGCGCTTGTGGGGCTAGGGTTCTCACCCCTCCACTTT CASSQALVGLGFSPLHF
TRBJ2-1 TRBD2 NA TRBV5-1 TGCGCCAGCGGAACGGGGGGCAATGAGCAGTTCTTC CASGTGGNEQFF
TRBJ2-3 NA NA TRBV9 TGTGCCAGCAGCTTGGGACACACTAGCACAGATACGCAGTATTTT CASSLGHTSTDTQYF
TRBJ2-3 TRBD2 NA TRBV10-3 TGTGCCATCAGTGAGCCTAGCGGGACTCAACCCACAGATACGCAGTATTTT CAISEPSGTQPTDTQYF
TRBJ2-1 NA NA TRBV7-9 TGTGCCAGCAGCCCAGCGTCGTCCAGCCGTTCCTACAATGAGCAGTTCTTC CASSPASSSRSYNEQFF
TRBJ2-3 TRBD1 NA TRBV6-5 TGTGCCAGCAGTAAACAGGGGACAATCACAGATACGCAGTATTTT CASSKQGTITDTQYF
TRBJ1-4 TRBD1 NA TRBV6-5 TGTGCCAGCAGAGCCGGGACAGCTAATGAAAAACTGTTTTTT CASRAGTANEKLFF
TRBJ1-2 TRBD1 NA TRBV18 TGTGCCAGCTCACTCACGCCGGGACAGTATATTGGCTACACCTTC CASSLTPGQYIGYTF
TRBJ1-2 NA once TRBV6-5 TGTGCCAGCAGTTACGGTGGCCAGCGGGGTCCGGGCTACACCTTC CASSYGGQRGPGYTF
TRBJ2-5 NA once TRBV5-1 TGCGCCAGCAGCTTGTCGGTTGAAGAGACCCAGTACTTC CASSLSVEETQYF